This T cell receptor (beta chain) was observed in a study of cytotoxic CD8 clonotypes in ibrutinib-treated CLL. Clones were read by immunoSEQ multiplex PCR, and TCRdb kept only the in-frame ones, dropping some. The sample carries some 130,000 clones, around 84% recorded once. Looked up from germline, CDR1 is SGHRS and CDR2 is YFSETQ. The CDR3 totals 15 residues. J lost 2 bases, V lost 1 base, and 5 bases had no gene match. The sample was PBMCs, taken after 24 months of ibrutinib treatment. The chain employs TRBV5-1 and TRBJ2-7, with TRBD1 matching over 8 bases. The source is a human donor with chronic lymphocytic leukemia. DNA of the CDR3: TGCGCCAGCAGCTTGTCCCCACAGGGGGCCTACGAGCAGTACTTC. This sequence encodes CASSLSPQGAYEQYF.